Sequencing of this T cell receptor (beta chain) was carried out in a study of cytomegalovirus exposure and HLA in healthy donors. CDR3 length: 16 residues. Germline V gene sequence: CDR1 MNHEY, CDR2 SMNVEV (reference sequence). Unmatched junction bases numbered 10, after V lost 4 bases and J lost 5 bases. Sequencing used immunoSEQ multiplex PCR; TCRdb keeps in-frame clones, though not all of them. The table has 150,000 to 200,000 clones, 84% seen once. The gene calls are TRBV27 and TRBJ2-5; TRBD2 aligns across 10 bases. Source material: PBMCs. The source of this sequence is a young man in good health and CMV-seropositive. The CDR3 DNA is TGTGCCAGCAGTTCCCCTGGGACTAGCGTTAGGGAGACCCAGTACTTC. Its protein is CASSSPGTSVRETQYF.